This T cell receptor (beta chain) derives from a study of T cells in Graves' hyperthyroidism and ophthalmopathy. V shed 2 bases and J shed 7 bases, with 9 bases lying between them. The CDR3 loop spans 13 amino acids. Germline V gene lookup returns CDR1 MNHNY and CDR2 SVGAGI (reference sequence). There are many counts of this clonotype. Its antigen remains unidentified. Broader study findings: In blood, most of the thyroid clonotypes expanded above 0.001 were also present.

Patients aged 18 to 65 had newly diagnosed hyperthyroidism lasting under 2 months. Researchers took RNA transcripts and amplified the TCR beta CDR3 regions from them. HTBI primers were the set used in a first-round RT-PCR of the TCR CDR3. TCRdb itself ran the multiplex PCR reads through MiXCR, one entry per CDR3 protein. The sample holds about 680,000 distinct CDR3 sequences, roughly a third seen once. The receptor comes from a woman aged 35 to 49 with Graves' hyperthyroidism. The chain carries TRBV6-6 and TRBJ1-5, with a possible D match to TRBD1 (5 bases). Material for sequencing was blood. The CDR3 spells CASSYMGGQPQHF. The CDR3 coding sequence is TGTGCCAGCAGTTACATGGGGGGGCAGCCCCAGCATTTT.